This T cell receptor beta chain is from a study of blood T cell repertoires in COVID-19. Authors' processing steps: Amplification with reference gene primers provided the estimates of nucleated cell counts. Only in-frame clones appear in the TCRdb table, and some are missing; sequencing was by immunoSEQ multiplex PCR. The DNA gave D and trimming, while V, J and clone size come from that table. Counted here are tens of thousands of clones, 70% to 85% occurring once; the ten biggest clones make up around 0.91%. V lost 3 bases and J lost 5, with 13 bases in between. CDR1 is MNHNY and CDR2 is SVGAGI in the germline V gene (reference sequence). This CDR3 spans 15 amino acids.

V is TRBV6-6 and J is TRBJ2-2; D is ambiguous. Sequencing was performed on peripheral blood. The origin of this receptor is a woman in her seventies with acute or convalescent COVID-19. CDR3: CASSYRPGATGELFF. CDR3 DNA sequence: TGTGCCAGCAGTTATCGCCCGGGTGCAACCGGGGAGCTGTTTTTT.